The 11 T cell receptor beta chains below come from one sample, sequenced in a study of blood T cell repertoires in COVID-19. The protocol was immunoSEQ multiplex PCR, while the TCRdb copy is restricted to in-frame clones and leaves out a portion. The profile shows over 70,000 clones, approximately 84% of them singletons. The material sequenced was peripheral blood. All receptors come from a man between 60 and 70 years old with COVID-19, enrolled during active disease.

The CDR3 coding sequence is TGCAGTGCTAGTACATTGATGTTGTCCCAGCATTTT. Encoded protein: CSASTLMLSQHF. The V call is TRBV20-1, the J call TRBJ1-5; D unclear. V was trimmed by 3 bases and J by 11 bases, leaving 14 bases between them. This CDR3 region has 12 residues. CDR1 is DFQATT, CDR2 SNEGSKA, per germline (reference sequence).

The chain recombines TRBV10-2 with TRBJ2-7; 8 bases are a match to TRBD1. Losses at the gene ends were 4 bases for V and 5 bases for J; bases not matched to a gene: 1. Per the germline V gene, CDR1 is WSHSY and CDR2 is SAAADI. The CDR3 length is 12 residues. The CDR3 DNA sequence: TGCGCCAGCAGTGGACAGGGGAACGAGCAGTACTTC. This encodes CASSGQGNEQYF.

The V and J genes are TRBV12-5 and TRBJ2-2; 9 bases are shared with TRBD1. Germline V gene data show CDR1 as LGHNT and CDR2 as FRNRAP. The CDR3 contains 17 residues. The V and J ends lost 2 bases and 5 bases, in that order; junction bases with no gene match: 9. CDR3 sequence: CASGLSPGTGITGELFF. The CDR3 DNA follows: TGTGCTAGTGGTTTGTCCCCAGGGACAGGGATTACCGGGGAGCTGTTTTTT.

In this sample, this clone turned up once. V is TRBV19 and J is TRBJ1-4, with no clear D. The CDR3 has 13 amino acids. From germline, CDR1 is LNHDA and CDR2 SQIVND (reference sequence). Trimming took 4 bases from V and 2 from J, leaving 5 bases between them. CDR3 coding DNA: TGTGCCAGTAGTAGGCAGACTAATGAAAAACTGTTTTTT. Residues: CASSRQTNEKLFF.

The rearrangement links TRBV5-6 to TRBJ1-5; the D gene is possibly TRBD1 (6 bases). The CDR3 consists of 14 residues. Germline CDR1 is SGHDT and CDR2 is YYEEEE. Trimming left V 1 base short and J 4 bases short, with 9 bases between. The CDR3 DNA sequence: TGTGCCAGCAGCTTGTTAGGACAGAATCAGCCCCAGCATTTT. Translated: CASSLLGQNQPQHF.

This clone was recorded once. The CDR3 region is CASSSEGQYTEAFF. CDR3 bases: TGCGCCAGCAGCTCCGAGGGACAGTACACTGAAGCTTTCTTT. J is TRBJ1-1 and V is TRBV5-1; 7 bases are shared with TRBD1. The V gene's germline CDR1 is SGHRS and CDR2 YFSETQ. V was clipped by 3 bases and J by 3 bases; unmatched bases: 5. The CDR3 has 14 residues.

The chain has TRBV6-5 and TRBJ2-3; 7 nucleotides agree with TRBD1. The V and J ends lost 6 bases and 2 bases, in that order; junction bases with no gene match: 5. The V gene's germline CDR1 is MNHEY and CDR2 SVGAGI. The CDR3 totals 14 residues. The chain's CDR3 is CASRNGQDTDTQYF. In DNA, the CDR3 is TGTGCCAGCAGAAATGGACAGGACACAGATACGCAGTATTTT.

This chain joins TRBV7-9 and TRBJ2-2; the D gene is possibly TRBD2 (5 bases). This CDR3 contains 16 residues. Germline assignment: CDR1 SEHNR and CDR2 FQNEAQ (reference sequence). V lost 4 bases and J 2 bases, leaving 14 bases between the germline ends. In DNA, the CDR3 is TGTGCCAGCAGCTCAAACGGGGTGTCAAACACCGGGGAGCTGTTTTTT. Its protein is CASSSNGVSNTGELFF.

The J gene is TRBJ1-4, the V gene TRBV24-1, with 8 bases fitting TRBD1. The CDR3 sequence is 14 residues long. The V gene end was trimmed by 6 bases and the J gene end by 3 bases; junction bases not matched to a gene: 2. The germline gives CDR1 KGHDR, CDR2 SFDVKD. CDR3 in DNA: TGTGCCACCAGTACAGGGGGTGCTAATGAAAAACTGTTTTTT. Amino acid sequence: CATSTGGANEKLFF.

The CDR3 reads CASSVAIGELFF. The CDR3 DNA follows: TGTGCCAGCAGCGTAGCTATCGGGGAGCTGTTTTTT. The chain is built from TRBV9 and TRBJ2-2; D gene ambiguous. The V end was cut by 0 bases, the J end by 7 bases, with 4 bases between. Germline-derived CDR1 and CDR2 are SGDLS and YYNGEE. The CDR3 has 12 residues.

With respect to this clone: Additional DNA sequences in this sample encode the identical CDR3. V is TRBV5-6 and J is TRBJ1-1; D unclear. This CDR3 is built from 11 residues. In germline, CDR1 is SGHDT, CDR2 YYEEEE. The V end was cut by 4 bases, the J end by 5 bases, with 6 bases between. The CDR3 nucleotides read TGTGCCAGCAGCCTAAATACTGAAGCTTTCTTT. Translation: CASSLNTEAFF.